This TCR beta chain was obtained from a study of blood T cell repertoires in COVID-19. In the authors' workflow: Amplification with reference gene primers provided the estimates of nucleated cell counts. Profiling relied on immunoSEQ multiplex PCR, and the TCRdb table lists in-frame clones only, not all of them. The V and J calls and clone size come from that table; D and trimming were worked out from the DNA. The sample holds about 140,000 clones; approximately 84% are singletons and the top ten take approximately 8%. The germline V gene has CDR1 SGDLS and CDR2 YYNGEE. This CDR3 is built from 15 residues. The germline V and J ends were trimmed by 0 bases and 4 bases, with 11 bases remaining between them.

Sequencing was carried out using peripheral blood. This TCR was sampled from a human donor in a cohort sampled during active COVID-19. The V and J genes are TRBV9 and TRBJ1-3; possibly TRBD1 for D (5 bases). This CDR3 is CASSVEGSRGNTIYF. CDR3 DNA: TGTGCCAGCAGCGTAGAGGGGTCGCGAGGAAACACCATATATTTT.